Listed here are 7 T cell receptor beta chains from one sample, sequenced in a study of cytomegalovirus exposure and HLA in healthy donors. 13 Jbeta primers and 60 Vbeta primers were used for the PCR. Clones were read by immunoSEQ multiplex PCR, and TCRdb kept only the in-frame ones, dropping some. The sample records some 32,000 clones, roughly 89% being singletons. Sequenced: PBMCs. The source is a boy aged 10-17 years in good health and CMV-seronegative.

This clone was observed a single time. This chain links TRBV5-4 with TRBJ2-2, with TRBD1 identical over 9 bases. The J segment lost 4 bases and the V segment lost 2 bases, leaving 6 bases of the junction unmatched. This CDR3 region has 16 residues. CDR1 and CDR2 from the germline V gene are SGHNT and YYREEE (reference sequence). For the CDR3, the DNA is TGTGCCAGCAGCTTCCCGGGACAGGGAAGCACCGGGGAGCTGTTTTTT. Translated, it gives CASSFPGQGSTGELFF. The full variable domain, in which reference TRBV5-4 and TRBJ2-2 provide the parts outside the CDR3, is ETGVTQSPTHLIKTRGQQVTLRCSSQSGHNTVSWYQQALGQGPQFIFQYYREEENGRGNFPPRFSGLQFPNYSSELNVNALELDDSALYLCASSFPGQGSTGELFFGEGSRLTVL.

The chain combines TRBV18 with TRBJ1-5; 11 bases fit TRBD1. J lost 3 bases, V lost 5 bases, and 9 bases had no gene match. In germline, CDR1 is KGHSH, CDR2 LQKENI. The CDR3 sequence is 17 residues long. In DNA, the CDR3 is TGTGCCAGCTCATGGACAGGGGGCGCTTACGTCAATCAGCCCCAGCATTTT. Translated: CASSWTGGAYVNQPQHF. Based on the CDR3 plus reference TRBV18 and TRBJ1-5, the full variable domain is NAGVMQNPRHLVRRRGQEARLRCSPMKGHSHVYWYRQLPEEGLKFMVYLQKENIIDESGMPKERFSAEFPKEGPSILRIQQVVRGDSAAYFCASSWTGGAYVNQPQHFGDGTRLSIL.

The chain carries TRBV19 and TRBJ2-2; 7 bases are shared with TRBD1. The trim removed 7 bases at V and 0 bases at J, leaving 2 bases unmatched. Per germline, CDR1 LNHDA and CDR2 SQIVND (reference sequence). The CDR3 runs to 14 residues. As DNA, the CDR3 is TGTGCCAGTATCGGACAGGCGAACACCGGGGAGCTGTTTTTT. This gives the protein CASIGQANTGELFF.

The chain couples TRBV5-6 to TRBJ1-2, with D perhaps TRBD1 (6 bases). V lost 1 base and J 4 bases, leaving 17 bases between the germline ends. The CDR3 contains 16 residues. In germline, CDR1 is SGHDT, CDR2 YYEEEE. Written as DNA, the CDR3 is TGTGCCAGCAGCTTGTCTCTACAGGGAAGAAGCTATGGCTACACCTTC. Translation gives CASSLSLQGRSYGYTF.

The CDR3: CASSQYGQDISGANVLTF. CDR3 bases: TGCGCCAGCAGCCAGTATGGACAGGATATCTCTGGGGCCAACGTCCTGACTTTC. The V gene is TRBV4-1, the J gene TRBJ2-6, with TRBD1 identical over 7 bases. V was pared by 3 bases and J by 0 bases, with 8 bases of the junction left unmatched. The V gene's germline CDR1 is MGHRA and CDR2 YSYEKL. The CDR3 spans 18 residues.

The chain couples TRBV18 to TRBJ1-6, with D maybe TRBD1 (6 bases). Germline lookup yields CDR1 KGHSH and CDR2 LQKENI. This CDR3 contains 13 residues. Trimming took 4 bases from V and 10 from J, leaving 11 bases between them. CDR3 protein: CASSLHRDSPLHF. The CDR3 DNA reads TGTGCCAGCTCACTTCACAGGGACTCACCCCTCCACTTT.

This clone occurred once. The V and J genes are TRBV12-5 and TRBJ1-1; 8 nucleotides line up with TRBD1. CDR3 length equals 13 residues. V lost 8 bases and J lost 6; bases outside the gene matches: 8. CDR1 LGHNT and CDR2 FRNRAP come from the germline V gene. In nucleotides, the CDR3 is TGTGCTAGTTCCCAAACAGGGGGTCCTGAAGCTTTCTTT. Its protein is CASSQTGGPEAFF.